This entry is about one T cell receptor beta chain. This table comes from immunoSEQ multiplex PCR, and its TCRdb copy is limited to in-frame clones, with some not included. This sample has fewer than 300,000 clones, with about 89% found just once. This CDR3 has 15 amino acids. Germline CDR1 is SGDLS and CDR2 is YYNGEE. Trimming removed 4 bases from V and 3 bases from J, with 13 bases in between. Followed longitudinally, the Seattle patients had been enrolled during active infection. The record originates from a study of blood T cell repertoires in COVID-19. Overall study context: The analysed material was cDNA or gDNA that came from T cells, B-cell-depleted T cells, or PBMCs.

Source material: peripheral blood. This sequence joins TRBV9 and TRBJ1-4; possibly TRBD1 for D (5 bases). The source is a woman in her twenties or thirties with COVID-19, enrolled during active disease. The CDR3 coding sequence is TGTGCCAGCAGCTCCGCAGGGATTGCTAATGAAAAACTGTTTTTT. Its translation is CASSSAGIANEKLFF.